This T cell receptor beta chain is drawn from a study of T cells after yellow fever vaccination. The wider study: It was SMART-Seq v4 Ultra Low Input that prepared the fractions with low cell numbers. Points from the study as a whole: Post-booster repertoires contained most primary-vaccination clones again (approximately 95% CD4, around 89% CD8).

This clonotype was observed a handful of times. As yet, its antigen is unknown. 5'RACE template switching generated TCR cDNA, adding a universal primer site and UMIs. MiXCR, run by TCRdb on the 5' RACE reads, gives a single entry per CDR3 protein. The sample shows 250,000 to 300,000 distinct CDR3 sequences, approximately 10% of them seen only once. The CDR3 loop spans 13 amino acids. Germline CDR1 and CDR2: MNHEY and SVGAGI. Trimming left V 9 bases short and J 3 bases short, with 14 bases between. This sequence joins TRBV6-5 and TRBJ2-5; tentative D call: TRBD2 (6 bases). The sample in question was CD4+ T cells sorted from PBMCs, obtained 5 days after the yellow fever booster vaccination. This sequence originates from a man aged 18-30 years who received the YFV17D yellow fever vaccine. CDR3 DNA: TGTGCCAGTCACCAGCGGGCGGAAGAGACCCAGTACTTC. Translating it yields CASHQRAEETQYF.